This is a list of T cell receptor beta chains from one sample in a study of shared clonotypes between healthy human individuals. Generated by immunoSEQ multiplex PCR, the TCRdb table keeps only in-frame clones and is missing some. Of approximately 470,000 clones in the sample, 65% to 85% were seen once. The specimen was PBMCs. The receptors come from a middle-aged woman in good health. Some clones in this sample may be carry-over from other donors' samples. The CDR3 runs from the conserved cysteine through the conserved F or W. Fields, in order: CDR3 DNA, CDR3 protein, J gene, clone size, V gene, D gene. The D gene is left open where the match is weak. Clone size is stated in some rows and not others, as once, few, many or a class when expanded.

CDR3 DNA: TGTGCCAGCAGCCAAGGACTAGCGGGAGGTTTAGAGACCCAGTACTTC
CDR3 protein: CASSQGLAGGLETQYF
J gene: TRBJ2-5
clone size: .
V gene: TRBV11-3
D gene: TRBD2

CDR3 DNA: TGTGCCAGCAGTGGGGGACTAGCGGGAACAGATACGCAGTATTTT
CDR3 protein: CASSGGLAGTDTQYF
J gene: TRBJ2-3
clone size: .
V gene: TRBV5-6
D gene: TRBD2

CDR3 DNA: TGTGCCAGCACAATCGGGAGTTTATCCAATGAGCAGTTCTTC
CDR3 protein: CASTIGSLSNEQFF
J gene: TRBJ2-1
clone size: .
V gene: TRBV2
D gene: .

CDR3 DNA: TGTGCCAGCTCAACTGGACAGGGCAGGAACGAGCAGTACTTC
CDR3 protein: CASSTGQGRNEQYF
J gene: TRBJ2-7
clone size: .
V gene: TRBV18
D gene: TRBD1

CDR3 DNA: TGTGCCAGCTCACCAACCGTGAACACTGAAGCTTTCTTT
CDR3 protein: CASSPTVNTEAFF
J gene: TRBJ1-1
clone size: .
V gene: TRBV18
D gene: .

CDR3 DNA: TGTGCCACCAGCAGACTCAGGGGTTATAGCGGGAGAAATGAGCAGTTCTTC
CDR3 protein: CATSRLRGYSGRNEQFF
J gene: TRBJ2-1
clone size: .
V gene: TRBV15
D gene: TRBD2

CDR3 DNA: TGTGCCTGGTCCACCAGGGCGCGGAATGGCTACACATTC
CDR3 protein: CAWSTRARNGYTF
J gene: TRBJ1-2
clone size: once
V gene: TRBV30
D gene: .

CDR3 DNA: TGTGCCGTAGGACAGGGGATAGTGAGATCCATGAACACTGAAGCTTTCTTT
CDR3 protein: CAVGQGIVRSMNTEAFF
J gene: TRBJ1-1
clone size: few
V gene: TRBV15
D gene: TRBD1

CDR3 DNA: TGTGCCAGCAGCGCGACCACTAGCACAGATACGCAGTATTTT
CDR3 protein: CASSATTSTDTQYF
J gene: TRBJ2-3
clone size: .
V gene: TRBV9
D gene: .

CDR3 DNA: TGTGCCAGCAGCGACACGGGAACATCTGGGGCCAACGTCCTGACTTTC
CDR3 protein: CASSDTGTSGANVLTF
J gene: TRBJ2-6
clone size: .
V gene: TRBV6-4
D gene: .

CDR3 DNA: TGTGCCACCGACGACCCCGGGGCAGGCTCTGGGGCCAACGTCCTGACTTTC
CDR3 protein: CATDDPGAGSGANVLTF
J gene: TRBJ2-6
clone size: .
V gene: TRBV10-3
D gene: .

CDR3 DNA: TGTGCCAGCAGTGAATACAGGGAAGACACTGAAGCTTTCTTT
CDR3 protein: CASSEYREDTEAFF
J gene: TRBJ1-1
clone size: .
V gene: TRBV2
D gene: .

CDR3 DNA: TGTGCCAGCAGCTTAGCCCCTGGGGACCAGCATTTT
CDR3 protein: CASSLAPGDQHF
J gene: TRBJ1-5
clone size: few
V gene: TRBV7-8
D gene: .

CDR3 DNA: TGTGCCATCAGTGAACCCGGGACTAGCGGGAGGGCGGGCTCCTACGAGCAGTACTTC
CDR3 protein: CAISEPGTSGRAGSYEQYF
J gene: TRBJ2-7
clone size: once
V gene: TRBV10-3
D gene: TRBD2

CDR3 DNA: TGTGCCAGCAGAAAGGGACATCCGACCCAGTACTTC
CDR3 protein: CASRKGHPTQYF
J gene: TRBJ2-5
clone size: .
V gene: TRBV2
D gene: .

CDR3 DNA: TGTGCCAGCACGGACAGGGCCGACTATGGCTACACCTTC
CDR3 protein: CASTDRADYGYTF
J gene: TRBJ1-2
clone size: .
V gene: TRBV18
D gene: TRBD1

CDR3 DNA: TGTGCCAGCAGCCAAGATTACGAGGCCGGGGAGCTGTTTTTT
CDR3 protein: CASSQDYEAGELFF
J gene: TRBJ2-2
clone size: .
V gene: TRBV4-2
D gene: .

CDR3 DNA: TGTGCCAGCAGTCCGGGGGGGCGACCCGCCTACGAGCAGTACTTC
CDR3 protein: CASSPGGRPAYEQYF
J gene: TRBJ2-7
clone size: .
V gene: TRBV27
D gene: TRBD2

CDR3 DNA: TGTGCCAGCAGCACCCGACTAGCGGGTAGCTCCTACAATGAGCAGTTCTTC
CDR3 protein: CASSTRLAGSSYNEQFF
J gene: TRBJ2-1
clone size: .
V gene: TRBV7-8
D gene: TRBD2

CDR3 DNA: TGTGCCAGCAGCGGGGGCGAGGGAAATGGAAACACCATATATTTT
CDR3 protein: CASSGGEGNGNTIYF
J gene: TRBJ1-3
clone size: .
V gene: TRBV9
D gene: .

CDR3 DNA: TGTGCCAGCTCACCACCGGACAGGGGAAACACTGAAGCTTTCTTT
CDR3 protein: CASSPPDRGNTEAFF
J gene: TRBJ1-1
clone size: .
V gene: TRBV18
D gene: TRBD1

CDR3 DNA: TGTGCCAGCAGCCCCCGGGTGGCGGGACCAGCATACTACAATGAGCAGTTCTTC
CDR3 protein: CASSPRVAGPAYYNEQFF
J gene: TRBJ2-1
clone size: .
V gene: TRBV7-9
D gene: .

CDR3 DNA: TGTGCCATCAGTGATTTAAGGCTAGCGGGACGGGGCACCGGGGAGCTGTTTTTT
CDR3 protein: CAISDLRLAGRGTGELFF
J gene: TRBJ2-2
clone size: .
V gene: TRBV10-3
D gene: TRBD2

CDR3 DNA: TGTGCCTGGAGTGTACATGGGACTGGGGCCAACGTCCTGACTTTC
CDR3 protein: CAWSVHGTGANVLTF
J gene: TRBJ2-6
clone size: .
V gene: TRBV30
D gene: .

CDR3 DNA: TGTGCCACCAGCAGAGATCTCGCGCCCCAGTACTTC
CDR3 protein: CATSRDLAPQYF
J gene: TRBJ2-5
clone size: .
V gene: TRBV15
D gene: .

CDR3 DNA: TGTGCCTGGAGTTTAGGACTAGCGGGAGGGGAGAATGAGCAGTTCTTC
CDR3 protein: CAWSLGLAGGENEQFF
J gene: TRBJ2-1
clone size: .
V gene: TRBV30
D gene: TRBD2

CDR3 DNA: TGTGCCAGCAGTTACTCGCCAGGCGGGAGGTCCGAGCAGTACTTC
CDR3 protein: CASSYSPGGRSEQYF
J gene: TRBJ2-7
clone size: once
V gene: TRBV6-5
D gene: TRBD2

CDR3 DNA: TGTGCCAGCAGCTGGGCGGGAACCTACAATGAGCAGTTCTTC
CDR3 protein: CASSWAGTYNEQFF
J gene: TRBJ2-1
clone size: .
V gene: TRBV7-6
D gene: .

CDR3 DNA: TGTGCCAGCAGCCCCCCGGGGGGGGCTAACTATTGCTGCACCTTC
CDR3 protein: CASSPPGGANYCCTF
J gene: TRBJ1-2
clone size: .
V gene: TRBV28
D gene: .

CDR3 DNA: TGTGCCAGCTCACCATCCCCAGGGGGCATCTACGAGCAGTACTTC
CDR3 protein: CASSPSPGGIYEQYF
J gene: TRBJ2-7
clone size: .
V gene: TRBV18
D gene: TRBD1

CDR3 DNA: TGTGCCAGCAGCCCGTGGACAGGGGGGGTCACCGGGGAGCTGTTTTTT
CDR3 protein: CASSPWTGGVTGELFF
J gene: TRBJ2-2
clone size: .
V gene: TRBV5-5
D gene: TRBD1

CDR3 DNA: TGTGCCAGTAGTATAAGGCAGAACACTGAAGCTTTCTTT
CDR3 protein: CASSIRQNTEAFF
J gene: TRBJ1-1
clone size: .
V gene: TRBV19
D gene: .

CDR3 DNA: TGTGCCATCAGTTCGGACAGAAACTATGGCTACACCTTC
CDR3 protein: CAISSDRNYGYTF
J gene: TRBJ1-2
clone size: .
V gene: TRBV6-4
D gene: .

CDR3 DNA: TGTGCCAGCAGCACCCGGACAGGTCGGGAGGGAGAGACCCAGTACTTC
CDR3 protein: CASSTRTGREGETQYF
J gene: TRBJ2-5
clone size: .
V gene: TRBV7-8
D gene: .

CDR3 DNA: TGTGCCATCAGCGACGGGCCTACCTACGAGCAGTACTTC
CDR3 protein: CAISDGPTYEQYF
J gene: TRBJ2-7
clone size: .
V gene: TRBV10-3
D gene: .